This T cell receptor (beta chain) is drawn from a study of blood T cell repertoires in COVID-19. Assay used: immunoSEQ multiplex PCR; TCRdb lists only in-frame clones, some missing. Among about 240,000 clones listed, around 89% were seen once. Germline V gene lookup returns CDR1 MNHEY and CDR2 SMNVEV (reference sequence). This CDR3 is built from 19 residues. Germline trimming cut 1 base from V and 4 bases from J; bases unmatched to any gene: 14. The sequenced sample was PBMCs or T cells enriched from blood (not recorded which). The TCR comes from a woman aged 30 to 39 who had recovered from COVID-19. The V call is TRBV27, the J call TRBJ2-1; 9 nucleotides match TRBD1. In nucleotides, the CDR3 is TGTGCCAGCAGTTTATTAGCGTTGGACAGGGGTATCCCTTACAATGAGCAGTTCTTC. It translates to CASSLLALDRGIPYNEQFF.